The 28 T cell receptor beta chains given below trace back to one sample, sequenced in a study of post-analysis software for immune sequencing data (dated by TCRdb to the mid-2010s). The investigation overall reported the following: Four or five TRBV segments, including TRBV5-6, TRBV5-1 and TRBV20-1, were significantly more frequent in patients than controls.

Receptor libraries were prepared by PCR. TCRdb lists the instrument as Illumina HiSeq 2500. Unique molecular identifiers were incorporated into TCR beta cDNA libraries to reduce PCR and sequencing biases. Using fastp trimming at Q25 and MiXCR clonotype assembly, TCRdb reanalyzed the public sequencing data and kept in-frame beta chains. A single entry per CDR3 protein holds the most common genes and DNA from its merged rows. Within this sample are hundreds of thousands of distinct CDR3 sequences, with around 60% of them counted one time only. The ten largest clones represent approximately 10% of the sample. The antigens these receptors bind are not known. Material: blood. These receptor sequences come from a girl aged 2 to 10 with multiple sclerosis.

The genes are TRBV7-9 and TRBJ2-5, with a tentative D call TRBD2 (6 bases). In germline, CDR1 is SEHNR, CDR2 FQNEAQ (reference sequence). The CDR3 is 14 amino acids. V was shortened by 5 bases and J by 9 bases, with 19 bases between the two germline ends. The CDR3 bases are TGTGCCAGCAGCCCCAAAGCGGGCAGTAGGCCCCAGTACTTC. It yields the protein CASSPKAGSRPQYF.

The rearrangement uses TRBV14 and TRBJ2-7; 7 bases agree with TRBD2. V gave up 3 bases and J gave up 1 base; unmatched junction bases: 6. Germline V lookup: CDR1 SGHDN, CDR2 FVKESK. The CDR3 totals 15 residues. CDR3 amino acids: CASSQSGTLSYEQYF. In DNA form, the CDR3 reads TGTGCCAGCAGCCAGAGCGGGACTTTATCCTACGAGCAGTACTTC.

V gene TRBV12-3 or TRBV12-4 combines with J gene TRBJ1-2, with 7 bases identical to TRBD1. The CDR3 is 14 residues long. Losses at the gene ends were 5 bases for V and 2 bases for J; bases not matched to a gene: 5. CDR3 protein: CASSPTGQNYGYTF. The CDR3 DNA is TGTGCCAGCAGTCCTACGGGACAGAACTATGGCTACACCTTC.

The rearrangement joins TRBV29-1 to TRBJ2-5; perhaps TRBD2 as D (6 bases). From germline, CDR1 is SQVTM and CDR2 ANQGSEA. Trimming cost V 5 bases and J 4 bases, with 14 bases left between them. This CDR3 spans 13 amino acids. The CDR3 DNA is TGCAGCGTTTCGGGAGTGCAGGGAGAGACCCAGTACTTC. This codes for CSVSGVQGETQYF.

The rearrangement joins TRBV5-5 to TRBJ1-5; D not certain. V gave up 5 bases and J gave up 7 bases, with 13 bases separating them. Germline loops: CDR1 SGHKS, CDR2 YYEKEE (reference sequence). The CDR3 is 13 amino acids. The CDR3: CASSFGEGQPQHF. The CDR3 region has the DNA TGTGCCAGCAGTTTCGGGGAGGGACAGCCCCAGCATTTT.

CDR3 nucleotides: TGTGCCAGCAGCCAAGTCCAACAGGGATCCTACAATGAGCAGTTCTTC. Amino acid sequence: CASSQVQQGSYNEQFF. J is TRBJ2-1 and V is TRBV14; a weak D match, TRBD1 (6 bases). The germline gives CDR1 SGHDN, CDR2 FVKESK. Trimming took 1 base from V and 1 from J, leaving 11 bases between them. The CDR3 sequence is 16 residues long.

The chain links TRBV11-2 to TRBJ1-2; 7 bases line up with TRBD1. Unmatched junction bases numbered 6, after V lost 4 bases and J lost 7 bases. CDR1 is SGHAT, CDR2 FQNNGV, per germline. This CDR3 region has 13 residues. The CDR3 DNA reads TGTGCCAGCAGCTCTCTGACAGGGAGTGGCTACACCTTC. This encodes CASSSLTGSGYTF.

The chain has TRBV29-1 and TRBJ2-3; a possible D gene is TRBD2 (6 bases). Per the germline V gene, CDR1 is SQVTM and CDR2 is ANQGSEA. The CDR3 is 14 amino acids. V lost 7 bases and J lost 0, with 14 bases in between. As DNA, the CDR3 is TGCAGCGCCCGGACTAACCCGAGCACAGATACGCAGTATTTT. Translation: CSARTNPSTDTQYF.

V gene TRBV20-1 combines with J gene TRBJ1-5; D ambiguous. The germline gives CDR1 DFQATT, CDR2 SNEGSKA (reference sequence). V dropped 0 bases and J dropped 3 bases, with 6 bases sitting between them. This CDR3 contains 13 residues. The CDR3 sequence: CSARDHPNQPQHF. The CDR3 region has the DNA TGCAGTGCTAGAGATCATCCCAATCAGCCCCAGCATTTT.

This CDR3 reads CASSLLCRPDEQFF. DNA of the CDR3: TGCGCCAGCAGCTTGCTCTGTCGTCCGGATGAGCAGTTCTTC. The chain employs TRBV5-1 and TRBJ2-1, with no clear D. In germline, CDR1 is SGHRS, CDR2 YFSETQ. V lost 1 base, J lost 8 bases, and 13 bases lay in between. The CDR3 consists of 14 residues.

The J gene is TRBJ2-1, the V gene TRBV20-1, with 8 bases identical to TRBD2. The germline V gene has CDR1 DFQATT and CDR2 SNEGSKA (reference sequence). CDR3 size: 14 residues. J gave up 9 bases and V 1 base, and 8 bases lay outside the gene matches. The CDR3 coding sequence is TGCAGTGCTAGAGTCAGGGCTAGCGGGTTTGAGCAGTTCTTC. Its protein is CSARVRASGFEQFF.

The chain couples TRBV5-1 to TRBJ2-7; D perhaps matches TRBD2 (7 bases). CDR1 is SGHRS, CDR2 YFSETQ, per germline. The CDR3 runs to 15 residues. Trimming left V 3 bases short and J 1 base short, with 14 bases between. The CDR3 DNA sequence: TGCGCCAGCAGCTGGGGGCTAGCGGTATCCTACGAGCAGTACTTC. Amino acid sequence: CASSWGLAVSYEQYF.

The chain has TRBV27 and TRBJ2-7; 7 bases fit TRBD2. The J call is in doubt because the DNA end fits TRBJ2-5 better. Germline V gives CDR1 MNHEY, CDR2 SMNVEV (reference sequence). This CDR3 contains 15 residues. The CDR3 DNA reads as TGTGCCAGCAGTTTTGCGGGAGAGGAGGGAGAGACCCAGTACTTC. Its translation: CASSFAGEEGETQYF.

This chain joins TRBV11-3 and TRBJ2-1; D remains ambiguous. Germline CDR1 SGHNT, CDR2 YENEEA. The CDR3 is 16 residues long. The V end lost 0 bases, the J end lost 0 bases, and 9 bases lay between the germline ends. The CDR3 loop is CASSLEAQLSYNEQFF. CDR3 coding DNA: TGTGCCAGCAGCTTAGAAGCACAGCTCTCCTACAATGAGCAGTTCTTC.

The chain couples TRBV29-1 to TRBJ1-4; 8 positions match TRBD1. Germline CDR1 reads SQVTM; CDR2 reads ANQGSEA. The V gene end was trimmed by 7 bases and the J gene end by 2 bases; junction bases not matched to a gene: 6. CDR3 size: 14 residues. CDR3 region: CSGFQGATNEKLFF. The CDR3 bases are TGCAGCGGTTTCCAGGGGGCGACTAATGAAAAACTGTTTTTT.

V gene TRBV10-3 combines with J gene TRBJ2-1; 8 nucleotides match TRBD1. J gave up 8 bases and V 3 bases, and 9 bases lay outside the gene matches. The CDR3 has 15 amino acids. The germline V gene encodes CDR1 ENHRY and CDR2 SYGVKD. The CDR3 DNA is TGTGCCATCAGTGATTGGACAGGGCCCAGCGATGAGCAGTTCTTC. It is translated as CAISDWTGPSDEQFF.

This clonotype has only one observation. Given the absence of the conserved phenylalanine or tryptophan at the CDR3 end, a read error is likely. The genes are TRBV25-1 and TRBJ2-5; D uncertain. Deletions cut 1 base from V and 5 bases from J, with 5 bases between. Germline CDR1 and CDR2: MGHDK and SYGVNS. The CDR3 consists of 12 residues. The CDR3 here is CASSESAETQYS. In DNA, the CDR3 is TGTGCCAGCAGTGAATCGGCGGAGACCCAGTACTCC.

This clonotype came up a few times. V and J are TRBV11-2 and TRBJ2-2; tentative D call: TRBD1 (5 bases). The CDR3 totals 17 residues. With 5 bases removed from V and 1 base from J, the gap between germline ends came to 17 bases. CDR1 is SGHAT, CDR2 FQNNGV, per germline. The CDR3 region is CASSQLGVNLNTGELFF. Here the CDR3 DNA reads TGTGCCAGCAGCCAGTTAGGGGTGAACCTGAACACCGGGGAGCTGTTTTTT.

This clonotype came up a few times. The rearrangement joins TRBV20-1 to TRBJ2-1, with 10 positions matching TRBD2. V dropped 4 bases and J dropped 6; count of bases not matched to a gene: 3. The CDR3 spans 13 residues. Germline CDR1 reads DFQATT; CDR2 reads SNEGSKA (reference sequence). The CDR3 loop is CSAIRTSGNEQFF. In DNA, the CDR3 is TGCAGTGCTATAAGGACTAGCGGCAATGAGCAGTTCTTC.

This chain links TRBV11-2 with TRBJ2-4; D is perhaps TRBD1 (5 bases). V lost 5 bases and J 8 bases, leaving 13 bases between the germline ends. The CDR3 covers 13 residues. Per the germline V gene, CDR1 is SGHAT and CDR2 is FQNNGV. Here the CDR3 DNA reads TGTGCCAGCAGCCCAGGGATTAGGGACATTCAGTACTTC. Translating gives CASSPGIRDIQYF. The variable domain in full, completed from reference TRBV11-2 and TRBJ2-4, reads EAGVAQSPRYKIIEKRQSVAFWCNPISGHATLYWYQQILGQGPKLLIQFQNNGVVDDSQLPKDRFSAERLKGVDSTLKIQPAKLEDSAVYLCASSPGIRDIQYFGAGTRLSVL.

The chain carries TRBV30 and TRBJ2-3, with TRBD2 matching 10 bases. CDR3 size: 15 residues. Germline V gene sequence: CDR1 GTSNPN, CDR2 SVGIG (reference sequence). The junction had 9 bases not matched to a gene; V was cut back by 5 bases and J by 4 bases. Written as DNA, the CDR3 is TGTGCCTGGTCGGCTAGCGGGAGCGTCGCAGATACGCAGTATTTT. Translated, it gives CAWSASGSVADTQYF.

The rearrangement links TRBV6-5 to TRBJ2-7; D not certain. Germline values: CDR1 MNHEY, CDR2 SVGAGI. CDR3 length equals 13 residues. Trimming removed 2 bases at V and 4 bases at J, with 9 bases between. CDR3 nucleotides: TGTGCCAGCAGTTACCAGGACGGTTACGAGCAGTACTTC. Residues: CASSYQDGYEQYF.

This clonotype was recorded a few times. CDR3 protein: CSAGQGNEQFF. CDR3 coding DNA: TGCAGTGCCGGGCAGGGAAATGAGCAGTTCTTC. The chain recombines TRBV20-1 with TRBJ2-1; a possible D gene is TRBD1 (5 bases). The CDR3 totals 11 residues. Germline V CDR1 and CDR2: DFQATT, SNEGSKA (reference sequence). Trimming took 6 bases from V and 7 from J, leaving 10 bases between them.

There are a few counts of this clonotype. This chain uses TRBV7-2 with TRBJ2-1; 8 nucleotides line up with TRBD2. The CDR3 loop spans 17 amino acids. J lost 7 bases, V lost 3 bases, and 14 bases had no gene match. Per germline, CDR1 SGHTA and CDR2 FQGNSA. The CDR3 is CASSLFGSGNRGNEQFF. The CDR3, as DNA: TGTGCCAGCAGCTTGTTTGGTAGCGGGAACCGGGGGAATGAGCAGTTCTTC.

The chain recombines TRBV6-4 with TRBJ2-1, with D tentatively TRBD2 (6 bases). V was trimmed by 4 bases and J by 5 bases, leaving 15 bases between them. CDR3 length: 15 amino acids. Germline loops: CDR1 MRHNA, CDR2 SNTAGT. The CDR3 reads CASSGGLGWDNEQFF. The CDR3 DNA sequence: TGTGCCAGCAGTGGGGGACTTGGATGGGACAATGAGCAGTTCTTC.

This chain uses TRBV29-1 with TRBJ1-2; TRBD1 might be the D (5 bases). Between the trimmed V and J ends, which lost 3 bases and 6 bases, there was a span of 17 bases. CDR1 is SQVTM and CDR2 is ANQGSEA in the germline V gene. This CDR3 is 14 amino acids long. In DNA, the CDR3 is TGCAGCGTTGATAGAGGGGCCCAAAGTGATGGCTACACCTTC. Its translation is CSVDRGAQSDGYTF.

The rearrangement uses TRBV5-5 and TRBJ1-2, with 7 bases identical to TRBD1. Germline CDR1 and CDR2: SGHKS and YYEKEE (reference sequence). The CDR3 runs 17 residues. V was clipped by 0 bases and J by 3 bases; unmatched bases: 11. Written as DNA, the CDR3 is TGTGCCAGCAGCTTGGACGGGTCTACAGGGGCTCACTATGGCTACACCTTC. It yields the protein CASSLDGSTGAHYGYTF.

V is TRBV7-9 and J is TRBJ1-6, with unresolved D. The CDR3 loop spans 13 amino acids. Per germline, CDR1 SEHNR and CDR2 FQNEAQ (reference sequence). Trimming pared 6 bases from V and 6 bases from J, leaving 9 bases between. CDR3 region: CASRGNLNSPLHF. In DNA form, the CDR3 reads TGTGCCAGCAGAGGGAATCTTAATTCACCCCTCCACTTT.